Listed here are 18 T cell receptor beta chains from one sample, sequenced in a study of Graves' ophthalmopathy and Graves' hyperthyroidism (dated by TCRdb to 2017 to 2018). The listed sequencing device is Illumina HiSeq 2000. TCR beta CDR3 regions were amplified from RNA transcripts for repertoire sequencing. HTBI primers and the Qiagen OneStep RT-PCR kit were used in a first-round RT-PCR, which was followed by a second-round multiplex PCR, size selection and purification. The public reads were reanalyzed by TCRdb: fastp trimming at Q25, MiXCR alignment, in-frame beta chains only. Each record represents a unique CDR3 protein, reported with the most common genes and DNA among its rows. For this sample the table gives roughly 700,000 distinct CDR3 sequences, of which 40% were detected only once. 44% of the sample is held by the ten biggest clonotypes. Sequencing used peripheral blood. The source of these receptors is an adult man with Graves' ophthalmopathy.

Turning to this clonotype: A read error may explain this, as a much larger clone is one base away. CDR3 DNA: TGCAGTGCTAGAGATATTCAGGGGGCCTATGGCTACACCTTC. This sequence encodes CSARDIQGAYGYTF. V gene TRBV20-1 combines with J gene TRBJ1-2; 8 nucleotides line up with TRBD1. In germline, CDR1 is DFQATT, CDR2 SNEGSKA (reference sequence). The CDR3 length is 14 residues. V was pared by 0 bases and J by 4 bases, with 4 bases of the junction left unmatched.

V gene TRBV27 combines with J gene TRBJ1-5; D not certain. The CDR3 loop spans 13 amino acids. Germline V gives CDR1 MNHEY, CDR2 SMNVEV (reference sequence). V lost 3 bases, J lost 7 bases, and 10 bases lay in between. CDR3 DNA: TGTGCCAGCAGTTTCGTCCCAGAACAGCCCCAGCATTTT. Protein: CASSFVPEQPQHF.

The rearrangement uses TRBV7-9 and TRBJ1-1; D gene uncertain. From germline, CDR1 is SEHNR and CDR2 FQNEAQ (reference sequence). The CDR3 extends over 13 amino acids. V lost 1 base, J lost 6 bases, and 9 bases lay in between. The CDR3 region is CASSLVRIPEAFF. CDR3 coding DNA: TGTGCCAGCAGCTTAGTACGGATTCCTGAAGCTTTCTTT.

The table lists this clonotype with a few counts. This chain uses TRBV7-9 with TRBJ1-4; no firm D call. Per the germline V gene, CDR1 is SEHNR and CDR2 is FQNEAQ (reference sequence). CDR3 size: 14 residues. Between the trimmed V and J ends, which lost 7 bases and 8 bases, there was a span of 17 bases. DNA for the CDR3: TGTGCCAGCACCGCTCCGGGCGGGAGAGAAAAACTGTTTTTT. It encodes CASTAPGGREKLFF.

This clonotype was counted a few times. This chain connects TRBV19 to TRBJ2-7; TRBD1 aligns across 9 bases. Germline V gives CDR1 LNHDA, CDR2 SQIVND (reference sequence). V gave up 3 bases and J gave up 2 bases; unmatched junction bases: 5. The CDR3 is 15 amino acids. The DNA for the CDR3 is TGTGCCAGTAGTATCGAACAGGGGGCTACCTACGAGCAGTACTTC. Translating gives CASSIEQGATYEQYF.

The rearrangement links TRBV7-2 to TRBJ1-2; no reliable D call. Trimming pared 0 bases from V and 3 bases from J, leaving 11 bases between. CDR1 and CDR2 from the germline V gene are SGHTA and FQGNSA. The CDR3 consists of 15 residues. The DNA for the CDR3 is TGTGCCAGCAGCTTAGCGGGTTCGAAGGACTATGGCTACACCTTC. Translating gives CASSLAGSKDYGYTF.

In this sample, this clonotype turned up many times. The chain is built from TRBV7-9 and TRBJ2-5, with D possibly being TRBD1 (6 bases). V was pared by 3 bases and J by 5 bases, with 16 bases between. This CDR3 is built from 15 residues. The germline V gene has CDR1 SEHNR and CDR2 FQNEAQ (reference sequence). The CDR3 reads CASSFGTGLRETQYF. In DNA, the CDR3 is TGTGCCAGCAGCTTTGGAACAGGGCTGAGGGAGACCCAGTACTTC.

This sequence joins TRBV10-3 and TRBJ1-4, with D unclear. The CDR3 contains 18 residues. The V gene's germline CDR1 is ENHRY and CDR2 SYGVKD. Trimming took off 3 bases at V and 0 bases at J, with 17 bases between the two ends. In DNA, the CDR3 is TGTGCCATCAGTGACTCGATTAGCGGGAGGGCAACTAATGAAAAACTGTTTTTT. Its translation: CAISDSISGRATNEKLFF.

At least ten counts were recorded for this clonotype. DNA for the CDR3: TGTGCCAGCAGCTCCCCGGGGCCTACCTATGGCTACACCTTC. As protein: CASSSPGPTYGYTF. The rearrangement links TRBV7-9 to TRBJ1-2; maybe TRBD1 (5 bases). The V end was cut by 4 bases, the J end by 4 bases, with 13 bases between. Germline V gene lookup returns CDR1 SEHNR and CDR2 FQNEAQ (reference sequence). CDR3 length: 14 residues. Variable domain in full (rest from reference TRBV7-9 and TRBJ1-2): DTGVSQNPRHKITKRGQNVTFRCDPISEHNRLYWYRQTLGQGPEFLTYFQNEAQLEKSRLLSDRFSAERPKGSFSTLEIQRTEQGDSAMYLCASSSPGPTYGYTFGSGTRLTVV.

Remarks on this clonotype: A much larger clone differs from this one at a single base, so this may be a read error. The V and J genes are TRBV7-9 and TRBJ2-5, with 8 bases identical to TRBD2. This CDR3 spans 15 amino acids. Germline loops: CDR1 SEHNR, CDR2 FQNEAQ (reference sequence). This CDR3 is CSSSLVSGEGETQYF. The CDR3 nucleotides are TGTTCCAGCAGCTTAGTTAGCGGGGAAGGAGAGACCCAGTACTTC.

For this clonotype: One end of the junction varies from germline; a read error may be responsible. The chain is built from TRBV2 and TRBJ1-2; no firm D call. This CDR3 region has 14 residues. Germline CDR1 is SNHLY and CDR2 is FYNNEI. CDR3 amino acids: CASSQGGRVRDYAF. CDR3 bases: TGTGCCAGCAGCCAAGGTGGAAGGGTTCGAGACTACGCCTTC.

This clonotype was counted between two and nine times. The V call is TRBV12-3 or TRBV12-4, the J call TRBJ1-5, with unresolved D. Between the trimmed V and J ends, which lost 5 bases and 2 bases, there was a span of 19 bases. The CDR3 consists of 17 residues. Here the CDR3 reads CASSRQEGGSGNQPQHF. CDR3 nucleotide sequence: TGTGCCAGCAGTCGCCAGGAGGGAGGTAGTGGCAATCAGCCCCAGCATTTT.

A few counts support this clonotype. This chain links TRBV2 with TRBJ2-7; 8 nucleotides align to TRBD2. The V gene end was trimmed by 5 bases and the J gene end by 5 bases; junction bases not matched to a gene: 11. The CDR3 has 15 residues. From germline, CDR1 is SNHLY and CDR2 FYNNEI. CDR3 sequence (DNA): TGTGCCAGCAGTCGTCGGGCGGGAGGATCCGACGAGCAGTACTTC. This encodes CASSRRAGGSDEQYF.

The chain couples TRBV20-1 to TRBJ1-6; D is perhaps TRBD1 (5 bases). This CDR3 comprises 16 residues. V lost 2 bases and J 2 bases, leaving 13 bases between the germline ends. The germline CDR1 and CDR2 sequences are DFQATT and SNEGSKA (reference sequence). In DNA, the CDR3 is TGCAGTGCTAGACCCGACGGGGCCCCCTATAATTCACCCCTCCACTTT. Its translation: CSARPDGAPYNSPLHF.

This clonotype was counted between two and nine times. The chain links TRBV7-6 to TRBJ2-7; the match to TRBD1 covers 8 bases. This CDR3 region has 14 residues. Germline V gene data show CDR1 as SGHVS and CDR2 as FNYEAQ. With V trimmed by 5 bases and J by 3 bases, 6 bases remained unmatched. In nucleotides, the CDR3 is TGTGCCAGCAGCACCCAAGGACAGGGCTACGAGCAGTACTTC. Protein: CASSTQGQGYEQYF.

This sequence joins TRBV2 and TRBJ1-3; D unclear. Germline CDR1 and CDR2: SNHLY and FYNNEI. The CDR3 sequence is 12 residues long. The ends were cut back, 4 bases at V and 7 bases at J, with 8 bases in the middle. CDR3 DNA: TGTGCCAGCAGTGGGGGTAGGAACACCATATATTTT. Amino acid sequence: CASSGGRNTIYF.

This clonotype has only a few counts. The chain links TRBV7-9 to TRBJ2-7, with D possibly TRBD2 on 6 matching bases. This CDR3 has 14 amino acids. Germline V gene data show CDR1 as SEHNR and CDR2 as FQNEAQ (reference sequence). V lost 3 bases and J lost 5, with 14 bases in between. The CDR3 DNA sequence: TGTGCCAGCAGCTTCGGCGGGGTGAGCAACGAGCAGTACTTC. It encodes CASSFGGVSNEQYF.

This clonotype was observed a handful of times. The chain links TRBV11-1 to TRBJ1-6, with a weak D call TRBD1 (6 bases). There are 13 residues in the CDR3. Germline CDR1 reads SGHAT; CDR2 reads FQDESV (reference sequence). Trimming pared 5 bases from V and 13 bases from J, leaving 15 bases between. The CDR3 nucleotides are TGTGCCAGCAGCCGCCTTAGGGACAATCCCCTCCACTTT. It translates to CASSRLRDNPLHF.